Shown below are 28 T cell receptor beta chains from a single sample sequenced in a study of T cell responses to AZD1222 COVID-19 vaccine. Profiled with immunoSEQ multiplex PCR; TCRdb holds only in-frame clones, not every one. Of around 85,000 clones in the sample, approximately 86% were seen once. Sequencing used peripheral blood, obtained on day 0 of AZD1222 vaccination. These receptors all come from an adult in good health.

The chain recombines TRBV7-2 with TRBJ2-7; TRBD2 is a possible D gene (5 bases). The germline CDR1 and CDR2 sequences are SGHTA and FQGNSA. Trimming cost V 5 bases and J 0 bases, with 17 bases left between them. The CDR3 length is 16 residues. CDR3 amino acids: CASSLSSAGASYEQYF. CDR3 sequence (DNA): TGTGCCAGCAGCCTTAGCAGTGCGGGCGCCTCCTACGAGCAGTACTTC.

This clone was recorded a few times. This chain uses TRBV7-2 with TRBJ1-2; TRBD1 matches 8 bases. The germline V gene encodes CDR1 SGHTA and CDR2 FQGNSA. CDR3 size: 14 residues. Losses at the gene ends were 5 bases for V and 6 bases for J; bases not matched to a gene: 8. In DNA, the CDR3 is TGTGCCAGCAGCCCCATGTGGACAGGGAATGGCTACACCTTC. It codes for CASSPMWTGNGYTF.

The chain couples TRBV19 to TRBJ1-4; D gene ambiguous. Trimming cost V 8 bases and J 5 bases, with 9 bases left between them. This CDR3 has 12 residues. Germline V gives CDR1 LNHDA, CDR2 SQIVND (reference sequence). CDR3 nucleotide sequence: TGTGCCAGTGCTAAGAACAATGAAAAACTGTTTTTT. This sequence encodes CASAKNNEKLFF.

The sample holds one count of this clone. The chain couples TRBV19 to TRBJ2-7; 10 bases match TRBD1. The V and J ends lost 6 bases and 6 bases, in that order; junction bases with no gene match: 5. Germline loops: CDR1 LNHDA, CDR2 SQIVND (reference sequence). CDR3 size: 13 residues. For the CDR3, the DNA is TGTGCCAGTAGCCCCGGGACAGGGGTCGAGCAGTACTTC. Protein product: CASSPGTGVEQYF.

CDR3 sequence: CASTDGTASTDTQYF. In nucleotides, the CDR3 is TGTGCCAGTACTGACGGGACAGCTAGCACAGATACGCAGTATTTT. The chain links TRBV19 to TRBJ2-3, with TRBD1 matching over 7 bases. The germline CDR1 and CDR2 sequences are LNHDA and SQIVND (reference sequence). The CDR3 consists of 15 residues. V was pared by 7 bases and J by 0 bases, with 7 bases of the junction left unmatched.

The V and J genes are TRBV19 and TRBJ1-6; 9 bases map to TRBD1. CDR3 length: 14 amino acids. Germline V gene lookup returns CDR1 LNHDA and CDR2 SQIVND (reference sequence). J was trimmed by 9 bases and V by 6 bases; bases with no gene match: 6. The CDR3 protein is CASRVGQGPSPLHF. In DNA form, the CDR3 reads TGTGCCAGTAGGGTCGGACAGGGGCCTTCACCCCTCCACTTT.

V gene TRBV19 combines with J gene TRBJ2-7; 8 bases line up with TRBD1. The ends lost 11 bases at V and 0 bases at J; junction bases unmatched: 6. This CDR3 has 13 residues. Germline V lookup: CDR1 LNHDA, CDR2 SQIVND (reference sequence). This CDR3 reads CACHRGVSYEQYF. CDR3 coding DNA: TGTGCCTGCCACAGGGGGGTCTCCTACGAGCAGTACTTC.

The rearrangement links TRBV6-5 to TRBJ1-4; possibly TRBD1 for D (5 bases). Germline-derived CDR1 and CDR2 are MNHEY and SVGAGI. Trimming removed 6 bases from V and 8 bases from J, with 19 bases in between. This CDR3 contains 15 residues. CDR3 in DNA: TGTGCCAGCAGGCCGTGGCTTGCCTCAGGGGAAAAACTGTTTTTT. It is translated as CASRPWLASGEKLFF.

The V call is TRBV14, the J call TRBJ1-2, with unresolved D. Germline V CDR1 and CDR2: SGHDN, FVKESK. V lost 0 bases and J 5 bases, leaving 10 bases between the germline ends. The CDR3 covers 14 residues. This chain's CDR3 is CASSQDLGGYGYTF. The CDR3 nucleotides read TGTGCCAGCAGCCAAGATCTCGGAGGGTATGGCTACACCTTC.

In its sample, this clone was seen once. The chain carries TRBV7-2 and TRBJ2-2, with D hard to call. Germline V gene sequence: CDR1 SGHTA, CDR2 FQGNSA. This CDR3 is 14 amino acids long. V lost 2 bases and J 1 base, leaving 5 bases between the germline ends. The CDR3 DNA sequence: TGTGCCAGCAGCTTATGGAGGAACACCGGGGAGCTGTTTTTT. The encoded protein is CASSLWRNTGELFF.

This chain connects TRBV14 to TRBJ1-5, with TRBD1 matching 7 bases. This CDR3 is 15 amino acids long. CDR1 is SGHDN and CDR2 is FVKESK in the germline V gene. The V gene end was trimmed by 1 base and the J gene end by 7 bases; junction bases not matched to a gene: 7. The CDR3 coding sequence is TGTGCCAGCAGCCAAGCCCACAGGGGTCGACAGCCCCAGCATTTT. Translation: CASSQAHRGRQPQHF. Full variable domain (missing parts from reference TRBV14 and TRBJ1-5): EAGVTQFPSHSVIEKGQTVTLRCDPISGHDNLYWYRRVMGKEIKFLLHFVKESKQDESGMPNNRFLAERTGGTYSTLKVQPAELEDSGVYFCASSQAHRGRQPQHFGDGTRLSIL.

The chain employs TRBV30 and TRBJ1-2, with D uncertain. Germline loops: CDR1 GTSNPN, CDR2 SVGIG (reference sequence). Trimming shortened V by 3 bases and J by 0 bases, and 8 bases separated the two germline ends. CDR3 length equals 13 residues. CDR3 loop: CAWRLDTNYGYTF. DNA for the CDR3: TGTGCCTGGAGATTAGACACTAACTATGGCTACACCTTC. Variable domain in full (rest from reference TRBV30 and TRBJ1-2): SQTIHQWPATLVQPVGSPLSLECTVEGTSNPNLYWYRQAAGRGLQLLFYSVGIGQISSEVPQNLSASRPQDRQFILSSKKLLLSDSGFYLCAWRLDTNYGYTFGSGTRLTVV.

The chain couples TRBV7-9 to TRBJ1-1; D gene unclear. V lost 5 bases and J 3 bases, leaving 4 bases between the germline ends. The CDR3 covers 11 residues. Germline lookup yields CDR1 SEHNR and CDR2 FQNEAQ (reference sequence). The chain's CDR3 is CASSTHTEAFF. The CDR3 nucleotides are TGTGCCAGCAGCACCCACACTGAAGCTTTCTTT.

The V call is TRBV6-1, the J call TRBJ1-5, with D uncertain. V shed 1 base and J shed 6 bases, with 10 bases lying between them. The germline gives CDR1 MNHNS, CDR2 SASEGT. The CDR3 has 14 amino acids. Written as DNA, the CDR3 is TGTGCCAGCAGTGAAGGGGGTAGAGCTCAGCCCCAGCATTTT. It codes for CASSEGGRAQPQHF.

The chain joins TRBV19 to TRBJ2-7; D might be TRBD2 (5 bases). V was trimmed by 5 bases and J by 2 bases, leaving 13 bases between them. The CDR3 consists of 14 residues. Germline loops: CDR1 LNHDA, CDR2 SQIVND (reference sequence). CDR3 sequence: CASSDPGLTYEQYF. CDR3 DNA sequence: TGTGCCAGTAGTGACCCGGGGTTGACCTACGAGCAGTACTTC.

The V and J genes are TRBV5-6 and TRBJ2-3, with 9 bases lining up with TRBD2. After removal of 0 bases from V and 0 bases from J, the junction contained 2 bases not matched to a gene. Germline CDR1 and CDR2: SGHDT and YYEEEE. The CDR3 is 16 residues long. The CDR3 is CASSLALAGSTDTQYF. The CDR3 nucleotides read TGTGCCAGCAGCTTGGCGCTAGCGGGGAGCACAGATACGCAGTATTTT.

The CDR3 is CASSIGPPGSSYNEQFF. CDR3 coding DNA: TGTGCCAGTAGTATTGGGCCTCCAGGTAGCTCCTACAATGAGCAGTTCTTC. The chain joins TRBV19 to TRBJ2-1; D unclear. Between the trimmed V and J ends, which lost 3 bases and 0 bases, there was a span of 15 bases. The CDR3 has 17 residues. The germline CDR1 and CDR2 sequences are LNHDA and SQIVND (reference sequence). The whole variable domain, remainder taken from reference TRBV19 and TRBJ2-1, is DGGITQSPKYLFRKEGQNVTLSCEQNLNHDAMYWYRQDPGQGLRLIYYSQIVNDFQKGDIAEGYSVSREKKESFPLTVTSAQKNPTAFYLCASSIGPPGSSYNEQFFGPGTRLTVL.

This chain links TRBV30 with TRBJ1-1; the D is unclear. Germline CDR1 is GTSNPN and CDR2 is SVGIG (reference sequence). The CDR3 covers 15 residues. The ends were cut back, 1 base at V and 2 bases at J, with 14 bases in the middle. The CDR3 sequence is CAWSEAAWLNTEAFF. In DNA, the CDR3 is TGTGCCTGGAGTGAAGCAGCCTGGCTAAACACTGAAGCTTTCTTT. The entire variable domain, with the rest obtained from reference TRBV30 and TRBJ1-1, is as follows: SQTIHQWPATLVQPVGSPLSLECTVEGTSNPNLYWYRQAAGRGLQLLFYSVGIGQISSEVPQNLSASRPQDRQFILSSKKLLLSDSGFYLCAWSEAAWLNTEAFFGQGTRLTVV.

J is TRBJ2-5 and V is TRBV7-9; D not resolved. The CDR3 consists of 12 residues. V was trimmed by 1 base and J by 5 bases, leaving 5 bases between them. Germline lookup yields CDR1 SEHNR and CDR2 FQNEAQ (reference sequence). The CDR3 sequence: CASSLEHETQYF. The CDR3 nucleotides are TGTGCCAGCAGCTTAGAGCATGAGACCCAGTACTTC.

The chain carries TRBV29-1 and TRBJ1-5, with D possibly TRBD1 on 5 matching bases. In germline, CDR1 is SQVTM, CDR2 ANQGSEA. The CDR3 runs to 12 residues. Trimming stripped 7 bases from V and 7 bases from J, with 14 bases between. This chain's CDR3 is CSAWGVGQPQHF. CDR3 sequence (DNA): TGCAGCGCCTGGGGGGTGGGGCAGCCCCAGCATTTT.

The chain employs TRBV14 and TRBJ2-3; tentatively, D is TRBD2 (6 bases). The CDR3 has 16 residues. CDR1 and CDR2 (germline): SGHDN, FVKESK. Trimming shortened V by 0 bases and J by 0 bases, and 10 bases separated the two germline ends. CDR3 sequence (DNA): TGTGCCAGCAGCCAAGATGGCGGGGCCAGCACAGATACGCAGTATTTT. Amino acid sequence: CASSQDGGASTDTQYF.

This sequence joins TRBV11-3 and TRBJ1-3; tentatively, D is TRBD1 (5 bases). Germline lookup yields CDR1 SGHNT and CDR2 YENEEA. Trimming left V 5 bases short and J 0 bases short, with 14 bases between. The length of the CDR3 is 16 residues. CDR3 nucleotides: TGTGCCAGCAGCCCAAAATGGGGCAGCTCTGGAAACACCATATATTTT. This encodes CASSPKWGSSGNTIYF.

The V and J genes are TRBV30 and TRBJ1-5, with D uncertain. Germline V gene data show CDR1 as GTSNPN and CDR2 as SVGIG (reference sequence). The CDR3 length is 14 residues. Trimming cost V 2 bases and J 3 bases, with 11 bases left between them. The CDR3 is CAWSPMGINQPQHF. In DNA, the CDR3 is TGTGCCTGGAGTCCCATGGGAATCAATCAGCCCCAGCATTTT.

This chain uses TRBV7-6 with TRBJ1-3; D remains unclear. Trimming cost V 0 bases and J 4 bases, with 13 bases left between them. The CDR3 is 16 residues long. The germline gives CDR1 SGHVS, CDR2 FNYEAQ. CDR3: CASSLAGAPVGNTIYF. The CDR3 coding sequence is TGTGCCAGCAGCTTAGCTGGAGCGCCGGTAGGAAACACCATATATTTT.

The rearrangement links TRBV14 to TRBJ2-5; 9 bases match TRBD2. Trimming at V came to 5 bases and at J to 7 bases, leaving 8 bases not matched to a gene. CDR3 length: 14 amino acids. Germline V gene sequence: CDR1 SGHDN, CDR2 FVKESK. CDR3 bases: TGTGCCAGCAGCGTAACGACTAGCGGCACGACCCAGTACTTC. As protein: CASSVTTSGTTQYF.

A few counts support this clone. The same CDR3 is also encoded by other DNA sequences in this sample. The chain joins TRBV5-1 to TRBJ1-1; D is ambiguous. The germline CDR1 and CDR2 sequences are SGHRS and YFSETQ. Trimming removed 0 bases at V and 4 bases at J, with 7 bases between. The CDR3 spans 13 residues. The CDR3 coding sequence is TGCGCCAGCAGCTTGGTGGGGAGCACTGAAGCTTTCTTT. It codes for CASSLVGSTEAFF.

To note about this clone: Other DNA sequences in the same sample also yield this CDR3. This rearrangement joins TRBV5-1 to TRBJ2-5; either TRBD1 or TRBD2 may supply D (6 bases each). The CDR3 totals 14 residues. CDR1 and CDR2 from the germline V gene are SGHRS and YFSETQ. V dropped 4 bases and J dropped 1 base, with 11 bases sitting between them. This chain's CDR3 is CASSLGGGQETQYF. For the CDR3, the DNA is TGCGCCAGCAGCCTTGGAGGGGGCCAAGAGACCCAGTACTTC.

This rearrangement joins TRBV5-4 to TRBJ2-7; 11 bases fit TRBD2. Looked up from germline, CDR1 is SGHNT and CDR2 is YYREEE (reference sequence). The CDR3 loop spans 16 amino acids. Germline trimming cut 2 bases from V and 0 bases from J; bases unmatched to any gene: 4. The CDR3 region is CASSLPGTSGSYEQYF. The CDR3 nucleotides are TGTGCCAGCAGCTTACCCGGGACTAGCGGCTCCTACGAGCAGTACTTC.